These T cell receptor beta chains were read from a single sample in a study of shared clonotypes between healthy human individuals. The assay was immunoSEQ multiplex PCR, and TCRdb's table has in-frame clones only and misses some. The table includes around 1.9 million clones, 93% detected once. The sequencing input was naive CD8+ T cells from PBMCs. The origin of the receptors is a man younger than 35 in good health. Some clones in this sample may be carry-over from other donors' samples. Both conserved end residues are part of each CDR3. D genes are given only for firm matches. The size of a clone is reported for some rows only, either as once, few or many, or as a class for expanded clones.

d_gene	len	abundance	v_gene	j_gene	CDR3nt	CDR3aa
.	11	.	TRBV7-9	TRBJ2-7	TGTGCCAGCAGCTCGACTGGCGAGCAGTACTTC	CASSSTGEQYF
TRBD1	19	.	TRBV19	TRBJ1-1	TGTGCCAGTAGTATAGATTTGTCCGGGACAGCCGATTGGAACACTGAAGCTTTCTTT	CASSIDLSGTADWNTEAFF
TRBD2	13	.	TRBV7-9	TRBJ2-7	TGTGCCAGCATCCGGGAGGGCTCCTACGAGCAGTACTTC	CASIREGSYEQYF
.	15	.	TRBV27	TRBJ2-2	TGTGCCAGCGGCCTGGTAGCGGCGAACACCGGGGAGCTGTTTTTT	CASGLVAANTGELFF
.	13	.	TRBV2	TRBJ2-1	TGTGCCAGCAGTGAAGAGGGTTACAATGAGCAGTTCTTC	CASSEEGYNEQFF
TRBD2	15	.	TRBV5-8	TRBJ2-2	TGTGCCAGCAGCTTGGATGCGGGAGAGACCGGGGAGCTGTTTTTT	CASSLDAGETGELFF
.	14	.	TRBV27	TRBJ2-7	TGTGCCAGCAGTCTACAGGACTCTACCTACGAGCAGTACTTC	CASSLQDSTYEQYF
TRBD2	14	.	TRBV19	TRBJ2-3	TGTGCCAGTAGTGGACTAGCGGGAACAGATACGCAGTATTTT	CASSGLAGTDTQYF
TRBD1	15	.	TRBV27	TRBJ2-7	TGTGCCAGCAGTTTATGGGGACAGGGAGGAAACGAGCAGTACTTC	CASSLWGQGGNEQYF
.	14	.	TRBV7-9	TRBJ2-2	TGTGCCAGCAGCTGGTTTCCGAATGCCGGGGAGCTGTTTTTT	CASSWFPNAGELFF
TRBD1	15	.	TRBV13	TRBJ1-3	TGTGCCAGCAGCTTTCTGGGACAGGGGGGTAACACCATATATTTT	CASSFLGQGGNTIYF
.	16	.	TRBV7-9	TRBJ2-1	TGTGCCAGCAGCCAGATCCTAAAAGGCCCCTACAATGAGCAGTTCTTC	CASSQILKGPYNEQFF
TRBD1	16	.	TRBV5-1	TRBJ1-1	TGCGCCAGCAGCTTAACCGGGACAGGGACGAACACTGAAGCTTTCTTT	CASSLTGTGTNTEAFF
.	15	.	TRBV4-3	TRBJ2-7	TGCGCCAGCAGCCCTCTTAGCGGAACCTCCTACGAGCAGTACTTC	CASSPLSGTSYEQYF
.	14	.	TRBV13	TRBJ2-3	TGTGCCAGCAGCCTTCTGGCGGGCACAGATACGCAGTATTTT	CASSLLAGTDTQYF
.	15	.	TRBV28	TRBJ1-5	TGTGCCAGCAGCCCCTGGGGGGCTCGGGAACAGCCCCAGCATTTT	CASSPWGAREQPQHF
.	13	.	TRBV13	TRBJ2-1	TGTGCCAGCAGCGCAAAGGAATACAATGAGCAGTTCTTC	CASSAKEYNEQFF
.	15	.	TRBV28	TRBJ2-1	TGTGCCAGCAGTTTATCCAGGAGCTCCTACAATGAGCAGTTCTTC	CASSLSRSSYNEQFF
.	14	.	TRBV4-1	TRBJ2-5	TGCGCCAGCAGCCAAGTTACCCCGGGGGAGACCCAGTACTTC	CASSQVTPGETQYF
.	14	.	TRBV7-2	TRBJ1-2	TGTGCCAGCAGCTTTAACGGACCAAGGGGTGGCTACACCTTC	CASSFNGPRGGYTF
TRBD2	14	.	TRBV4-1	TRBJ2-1	TGCGCCAGCAGCAGCGGGAGAACCCACAATGAGCAGTTCTTC	CASSSGRTHNEQFF
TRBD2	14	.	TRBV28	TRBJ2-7	TGTGCCAGCACCCCGGGACTAGCGGAGTACGAGCAGTACTTC	CASTPGLAEYEQYF
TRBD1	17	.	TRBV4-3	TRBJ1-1	TGCGCCAGCAGCCAAGGGGCAGGGGGGATTTCGAACACTGAAGCTTTCTTT	CASSQGAGGISNTEAFF
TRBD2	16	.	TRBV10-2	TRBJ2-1	TGCGCCACTGGGGACGGGATAGCGGGAGGGTACAATGAGCAGTTCTTC	CATGDGIAGGYNEQFF
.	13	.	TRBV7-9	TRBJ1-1	TGTGCCAGCAGCTTTGGCAAGAACACTGAAGCTTTCTTT	CASSFGKNTEAFF
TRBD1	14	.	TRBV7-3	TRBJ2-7	TGTGCCAGCAGCCACCCGGACAGGGCCTACGAGCAGTACTTC	CASSHPDRAYEQYF
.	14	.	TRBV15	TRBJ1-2	TGTGCCACCAGCAGAGATCGGGGACTCCGCGGCTACACCTTC	CATSRDRGLRGYTF
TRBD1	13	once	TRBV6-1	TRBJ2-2	TGTGCCAGCAGTGTGGCAGGGGGCTGGGAGCTGTTTTTT	CASSVAGGWELFF
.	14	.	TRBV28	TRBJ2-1	TGTGCCAGCAGTTTAAGTACAGGAGGTAATGAGCAGTTCTTC	CASSLSTGGNEQFF
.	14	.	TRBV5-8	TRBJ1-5	TGTGCCAGCAGCTTGCTCCAGGGCTATCAGCCCCAGCATTTT	CASSLLQGYQPQHF
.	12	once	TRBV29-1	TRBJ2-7	TGCAGCGCTATGGGGATTAGTGACGAGCAGTACTTC	CSAMGISDEQYF
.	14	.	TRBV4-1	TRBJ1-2	TGCGCCAGCAGCCCCCAATATGGAAGTTATGGCTACACCTTC	CASSPQYGSYGYTF
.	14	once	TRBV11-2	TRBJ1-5	TGTGCCAGCAGCGTGGAGGGTAACAATCAGCCCCAGCATTTT	CASSVEGNNQPQHF
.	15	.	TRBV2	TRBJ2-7	TGTGCCAGCAGTGAAGGGGTTAGCGGCTCCTACGAGCAGTACTTC	CASSEGVSGSYEQYF
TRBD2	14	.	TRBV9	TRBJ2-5	TGTGCCAGCAGCCCCGGACTAGCGGAAGAGACCCAGTACTTC	CASSPGLAEETQYF
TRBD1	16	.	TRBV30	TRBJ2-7	TGTGCCTGGAGTGCCCCTTGGACAGAAGGGGGCCACGAGCAGTACTTC	CAWSAPWTEGGHEQYF
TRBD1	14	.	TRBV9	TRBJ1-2	TGTGCCAGCAGCTTCCGGGACAGGGGAGATGGCTACACCTTC	CASSFRDRGDGYTF
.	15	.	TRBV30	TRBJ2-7	TGTGCCTGGAGTGTGGATCCGACCCTTTCCTACGAGCAGTACTTC	CAWSVDPTLSYEQYF
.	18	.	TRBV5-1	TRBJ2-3	TGCGCCAGCACCTTGGGCCAAATACAGCGACCTAGCACAGATACGCAGTATTTT	CASTLGQIQRPSTDTQYF
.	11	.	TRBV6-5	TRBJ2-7	TGTGCCAGCAGTTATTTTTACGAGCAGTACTTC	CASSYFYEQYF
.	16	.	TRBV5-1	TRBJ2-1	TGCGCCAGCAGCCACCACACAGGGGAGGGATACAATGAGCAGTTCTTC	CASSHHTGEGYNEQFF
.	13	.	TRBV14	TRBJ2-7	TGTGCCAGCAGCCTACAGGGTTTCTCCGAGCAGTACTTC	CASSLQGFSEQYF
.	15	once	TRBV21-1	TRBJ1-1	TGTGCCAGCAGCAACCCCGGGACAGGGCATTTTGAAGCTTTCTTT	CASSNPGTGHFEAFF
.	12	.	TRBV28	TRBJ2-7	TGTGCCAGCAGAGAAGTCAGGGAGGAGCAGTACTTC	CASREVREEQYF
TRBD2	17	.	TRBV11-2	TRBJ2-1	TGTGCCAGCAGCTTTCCCCTAGGAGCGGGAGGCTACAATGAGCAGTTCTTC	CASSFPLGAGGYNEQFF
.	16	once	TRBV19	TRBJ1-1	TGTGCCAGTAGACCCGGGCGCGCAGGGCAGAACACTGAAGCTTTCTTT	CASRPGRAGQNTEAFF
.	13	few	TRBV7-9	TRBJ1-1	TGTGCCAGCAGCCACCAAAGGCCCACTGAAGCTTTCTTT	CASSHQRPTEAFF
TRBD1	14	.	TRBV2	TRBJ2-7	TGTGCCAGCACCGGGACAGGGGGTGCCTACGAGCAGTACTTC	CASTGTGGAYEQYF
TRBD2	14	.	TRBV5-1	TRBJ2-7	TGCGCCAGCAGCTGGGGACTAGCGGGAGTCGAGCAGTACTTC	CASSWGLAGVEQYF
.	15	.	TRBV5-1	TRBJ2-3	TGCGCCAGCAGCTTGGTCGGGGGTGGGACAGATACGCAGTATTTT	CASSLVGGGTDTQYF
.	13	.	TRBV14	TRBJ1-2	TGTGCCAGCAGCCCCTACCGGCTCTATGGCTACACCTTC	CASSPYRLYGYTF
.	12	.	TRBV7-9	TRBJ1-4	TGTGCCAGCAGCTGGTTGCAGGAAAAACTGTTTTTT	CASSWLQEKLFF
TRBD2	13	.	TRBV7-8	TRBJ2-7	TGTGCCAGCAGCTACCGGGGGGTGGAGGAGCAGTACTTC	CASSYRGVEEQYF
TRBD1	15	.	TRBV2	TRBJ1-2	TGTGCCAGCCTGGAGAGACAGGGGGCTGGGTTGGGCTACACCTTC	CASLERQGAGLGYTF
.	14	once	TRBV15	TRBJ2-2	TGTGCCACCAGCAGACCGACTGGCACCGGGGAGCTGTTTTTT	CATSRPTGTGELFF
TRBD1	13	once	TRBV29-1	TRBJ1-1	TGCAGCGTTGACCTCCAGGGGGGCGCTGAAGCTTTCTTT	CSVDLQGGAEAFF
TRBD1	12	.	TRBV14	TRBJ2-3	TGTGCCAGCAGCTCAGGACAGGGGACGCAGTATTTT	CASSSGQGTQYF
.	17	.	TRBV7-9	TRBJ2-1	TGTGCCAGCAGCTTATCCCCGGTAGTAAGCTCCTACAATGAGCAGTTCTTC	CASSLSPVVSSYNEQFF
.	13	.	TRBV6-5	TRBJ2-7	TGTGCCAGCAGATGGGGGAGCTCCTACGAGCAGTACTTC	CASRWGSSYEQYF
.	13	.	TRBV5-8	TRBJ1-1	TGTGCCAGCAGCTTGAACAGCAACACTGAAGCTTTCTTT	CASSLNSNTEAFF